This T cell receptor (beta chain) was obtained from a study of blood T cell repertoires in COVID-19. The CDR3 spans 11 residues. Germline CDR1 SGHNT, CDR2 YENEEA. The V end was cut by 5 bases, the J end by 7 bases, with 8 bases between. TCRdb's table, derived via immunoSEQ multiplex PCR, lists solely in-frame clones and lacks some. The sample contains more than 200,000 clones, less than 85% of which appear only once. This sequence was found in a man aged 55 to 69 who had recovered from COVID-19. The rearrangement links TRBV11-3 to TRBJ1-1; D is undetermined. The sample comprised PBMCs or T cells enriched from blood (not recorded which). The CDR3 nucleotides read TGTGCCAGCAGCCCGCGTGGTGAAGCTTTCTTT. Translated: CASSPRGEAFF.